Below, 5 T cell receptor beta chains from the same sample are listed, as sequenced in a study of blood T cell repertoires in COVID-19. Measured with immunoSEQ multiplex PCR; TCRdb has only the in-frame clones, and not every one. Of around 220,000 clones listed, 85% to 90% are singletons. Source material: peripheral blood. These receptor sequences come from a man over 45 with acute or convalescent COVID-19.

CDR3 loop: CASSLTGGANQETQYF. In DNA, the CDR3 is TGCGCCAGCAGCTTGACGGGGGGCGCTAACCAAGAGACCCAGTACTTC. The chain links TRBV5-1 to TRBJ2-5; TRBD2 is a possible D gene (7 bases). This CDR3 is built from 16 residues. Between the trimmed V and J ends, which lost 1 base and 0 bases, there was a span of 13 bases. The germline gives CDR1 SGHRS, CDR2 YFSETQ.

V and J are TRBV9 and TRBJ2-6; D is uncertain. Trimming removed 0 bases from V and 3 bases from J, with 13 bases in between. The CDR3 consists of 17 residues. Germline CDR1 reads SGDLS; CDR2 reads YYNGEE. The CDR3 sequence is CASSVATRSDGANVLTF. CDR3 bases: TGTGCCAGCAGCGTAGCTACGAGGTCAGATGGGGCCAACGTCCTGACTTTC. Variable domain in full (rest from reference TRBV9 and TRBJ2-6): DSGVTQTPKHLITATGQRVTLRCSPRSGDLSVYWYQQSLDQGLQFLIQYYNGEERAKGNILERFSAQQFPDLHSELNLSSLELGDSALYFCASSVATRSDGANVLTFGAGSRLTVL.

The rearrangement links TRBV6-5 to TRBJ1-1, with a weak D call TRBD1 (5 bases). CDR1 and CDR2 from the germline V gene are MNHEY and SVGAGI. The germline V and J ends were trimmed by 6 bases and 5 bases, with 19 bases remaining between them. The CDR3 has 15 residues. The CDR3 sequence: CASSSPPGITTEAFF. The CDR3 DNA sequence: TGTGCCAGCAGCTCCCCCCCAGGGATTACGACTGAAGCTTTCTTT.

V is TRBV11-2 and J is TRBJ2-7, with 11 bases that match TRBD2. CDR3 length: 12 amino acids. Trimming cost V 2 bases and J 13 bases; bases outside gene matches: 4. In germline, CDR1 is SGHAT, CDR2 FQNNGV. The CDR3 sequence is CASSLSSGGGYF. CDR3 in DNA: TGTGCCAGCAGCTTAAGTAGCGGGGGGGGATACTTC.

The J gene is TRBJ1-3, the V gene TRBV3-1 (or the pseudogene TRBV3-2), with no clear D. V was shortened by 11 bases and J by 2 bases, with 13 bases between the two germline ends. Germline V gene sequence: CDR1 LGHDT, CDR2 YNNKEL (reference sequence). There are 13 residues in the CDR3. The CDR3 sequence: CAGSTGAGNTIYF. The CDR3 DNA sequence: TGTGCCGGCTCCACCGGGGCTGGAAACACCATATATTTT.